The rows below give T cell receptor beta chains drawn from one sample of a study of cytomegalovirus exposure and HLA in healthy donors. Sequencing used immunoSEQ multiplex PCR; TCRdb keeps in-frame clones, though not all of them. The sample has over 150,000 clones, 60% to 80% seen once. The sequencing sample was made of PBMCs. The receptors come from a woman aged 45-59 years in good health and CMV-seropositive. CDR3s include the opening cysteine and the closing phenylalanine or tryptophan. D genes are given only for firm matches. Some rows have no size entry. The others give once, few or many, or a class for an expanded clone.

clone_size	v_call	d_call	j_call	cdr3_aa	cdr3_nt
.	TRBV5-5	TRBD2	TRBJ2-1	CASSLGLAGETRRNEQFF	TGTGCCAGCAGCTTGGGGCTAGCGGGTGAAACCCGAAGGAATGAGCAGTTCTTC
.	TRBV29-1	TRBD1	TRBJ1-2	CSVVRDRGPPNYGYTF	TGCAGCGTTGTCCGGGACAGGGGCCCCCCAAACTATGGCTACACCTTC
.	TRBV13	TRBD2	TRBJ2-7	CASSSPSGGHYEQYF	TGTGCCAGCAGCTCGCCTAGCGGGGGGCACTACGAGCAGTACTTC
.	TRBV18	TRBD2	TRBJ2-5	CASSPIAAGGRGETQYF	TGTGCCAGCTCACCGATCGCCGCGGGGGGCCGGGGAGAGACCCAGTACTTC
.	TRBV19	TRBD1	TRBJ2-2	CASSITGGTGELFF	TGTGCCAGTAGTATAACAGGGGGCACCGGGGAGCTGTTTTTT
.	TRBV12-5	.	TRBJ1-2	CASLAQVRGQDGYTF	TGTGCTAGTTTGGCCCAAGTAAGGGGCCAAGATGGCTACACCTTC
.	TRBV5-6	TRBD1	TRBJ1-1	CASSSTGGDTEAFF	TGTGCCAGCAGCTCCACAGGGGGCGACACTGAAGCTTTCTTT
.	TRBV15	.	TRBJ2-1	CATSRDLPGATYNEQFF	TGTGCCACCAGCAGAGATCTTCCAGGGGCGACATACAATGAGCAGTTCTTC
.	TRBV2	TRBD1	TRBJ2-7	CASRGDRSTTYEQYF	TGTGCCAGCAGAGGGGACAGAAGTACAACCTACGAGCAGTACTTC
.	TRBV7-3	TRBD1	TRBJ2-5	CASSFRGPETQYF	TGTGCCAGCAGCTTTAGGGGGCCCGAGACCCAGTACTTC
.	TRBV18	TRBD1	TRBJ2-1	CASSREQGSYNEQFF	TGTGCCAGCTCACGCGAACAGGGGTCCTACAATGAGCAGTTCTTC
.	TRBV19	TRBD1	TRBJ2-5	CASSMAVGQGVETQYF	TGTGCCAGTAGTATGGCGGTGGGACAGGGGGTCGAGACCCAGTACTTC
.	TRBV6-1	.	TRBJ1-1	CASSAYRVSRSNTEAFF	TGTGCCAGCAGTGCCTACAGGGTATCGAGGTCGAACACTGAAGCTTTCTTT
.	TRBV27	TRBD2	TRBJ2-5	CASRVISGVETQYF	TGTGCCAGCAGAGTGATTAGCGGGGTAGAGACCCAGTACTTC
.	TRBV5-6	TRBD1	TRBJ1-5	CASSLFGTGYYSNQPQHF	TGTGCCAGCAGCTTGTTCGGGACAGGATATTATAGCAATCAGCCCCAGCATTTT
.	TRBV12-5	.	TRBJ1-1	CASGTRGGNTEAFF	TGTGCTAGTGGTACCCGAGGCGGGAACACTGAAGCTTTCTTT
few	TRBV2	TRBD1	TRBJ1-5	CASRGQAANQPQHF	TGTGCCAGCAGGGGACAGGCTGCCAATCAGCCCCAGCATTTT
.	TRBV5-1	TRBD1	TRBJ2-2	CASRLGQSSGELFF	TGCGCCAGCAGACTGGGACAGTCTTCCGGGGAGCTGTTTTTT
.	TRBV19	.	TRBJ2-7	CASSHRQGGYEQYF	TGTGCCAGTAGTCATCGGCAGGGGGGCTACGAGCAGTACTTC
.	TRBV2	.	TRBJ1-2	CASSGPGQPNF	TGTGCCAGCAGTGGGCCCGGACAGCCGAACTTC
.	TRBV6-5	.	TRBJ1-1	CASSYSGRLEAFF	TGTGCCAGCAGTTACTCTGGGCGCCTTGAAGCTTTCTTT
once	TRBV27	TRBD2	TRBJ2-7	CASSLFASGEEQYF	TGTGCCAGCAGTCTCTTTGCTAGCGGGGAAGAGCAGTACTTC
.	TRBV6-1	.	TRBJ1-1	CASSQGVEAFF	TGTGCCAGCAGCCAGGGCGTGGAAGCTTTCTTT
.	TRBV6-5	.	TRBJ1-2	CASSYSTAYGYTF	TGTGCCAGCAGTTACTCGACAGCCTATGGCTACACCTTC
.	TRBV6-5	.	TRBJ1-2	CASSGQNYGYTF	TGTGCCAGCAGTGGGCAGAACTATGGCTACACCTTC
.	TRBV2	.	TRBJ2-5	CASSVVPSAYQETQYF	TGTGCCAGCAGTGTAGTCCCTAGCGCGTACCAAGAGACCCAGTACTTC
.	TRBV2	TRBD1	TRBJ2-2	CASREQGADTGELFF	TGTGCCAGCAGGGAACAGGGGGCGGACACCGGGGAGCTGTTTTTT
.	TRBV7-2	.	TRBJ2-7	CASSLDSFYEQYF	TGTGCCAGCAGCTTAGACTCCTTCTACGAGCAGTACTTC
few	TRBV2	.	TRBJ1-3	CASSRTADTIYF	TGTGCCAGCAGTCGGACAGCGGACACCATATATTTT
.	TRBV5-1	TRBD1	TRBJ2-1	CASSFKHLGQGGNNEQFF	TGCGCCAGCAGCTTTAAGCATCTCGGACAGGGGGGGAACAATGAGCAGTTCTTC
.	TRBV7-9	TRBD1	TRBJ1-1	CASSPGDRLMNTEAFF	TGTGCCAGCAGCCCCGGGGACAGATTGATGAACACTGAAGCTTTCTTT
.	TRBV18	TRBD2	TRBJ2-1	CASSPGRGGPNEQFF	TGTGCCAGCTCACCAGGGCGGGGGGGCCCGAATGAGCAGTTCTTC
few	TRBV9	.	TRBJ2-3	CASSVESERPSTDTQYF	TGTGCCAGCAGCGTAGAGTCGGAGCGTCCAAGCACAGATACGCAGTATTTT
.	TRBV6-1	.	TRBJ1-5	CAGGQQNSNQPQHF	TGTGCCGGAGGACAGCAGAATAGCAATCAGCCCCAGCATTTT
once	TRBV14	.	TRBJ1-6	CASSQIGRLHF	TGTGCCAGCAGCCAAATAGGGAGACTCCACTTT
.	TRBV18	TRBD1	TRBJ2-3	CASSPLRTGMGTDTQYF	TGTGCCAGCTCACCTTTAAGGACAGGGATGGGCACAGATACGCAGTATTTT
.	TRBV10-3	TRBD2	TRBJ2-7	CASSLSGGSSYEQYF	TGTGCCAGCAGTTTGAGCGGGGGTTCGTCCTACGAGCAGTACTTC
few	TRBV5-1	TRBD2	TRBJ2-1	CASRRSGGAGNEQFF	TGCGCCAGCAGGAGGAGCGGGGGGGCGGGAAATGAGCAGTTCTTC
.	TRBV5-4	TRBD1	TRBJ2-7	CASSLTGGDEQYF	TGTGCCAGCAGCTTGACAGGGGGAGACGAGCAGTACTTC
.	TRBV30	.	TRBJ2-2	CAWSVGRASGGELFF	TGTGCCTGGAGTGTAGGTAGGGCAAGCGGCGGGGAGCTGTTTTTT
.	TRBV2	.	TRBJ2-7	CASSEDRLPYEQYF	TGTGCCAGCAGTGAAGACAGGCTACCCTACGAGCAGTACTTC
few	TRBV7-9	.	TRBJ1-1	CASSPTSGGVTEAFF	TGTGCCAGCAGCCCCACCTCGGGGGGGGTCACTGAAGCTTTCTTT
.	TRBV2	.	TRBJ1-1	CASSPGAVRTEAFF	TGTGCCAGCAGTCCAGGGGCGGTACGCACTGAAGCTTTCTTT
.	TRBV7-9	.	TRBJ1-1	CASSPRRGTEAFF	TGTGCCAGCAGCCCCAGAAGGGGCACTGAAGCTTTCTTT
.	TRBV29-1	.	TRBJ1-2	CSVVAGDGYTF	TGCAGCGTTGTAGCGGGGGATGGCTACACCTTC
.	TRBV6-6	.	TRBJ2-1	CASSRGPSYNEQFF	TGTGCCAGCAGTAGGGGCCCTTCCTACAATGAGCAGTTCTTC
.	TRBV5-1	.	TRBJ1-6	CASSAQGIGSPLHF	TGCGCCAGCAGCGCACAGGGAATAGGATCACCCCTCCACTTT
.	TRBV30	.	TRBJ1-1	CAWSVRGVLNTEAFF	TGTGCCTGGAGTGTACGCGGGGTCTTGAACACTGAAGCTTTCTTT
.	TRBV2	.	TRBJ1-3	CASSQGSSGNTIYF	TGTGCCAGCAGTCAGGGGTCCTCTGGAAACACCATATATTTT
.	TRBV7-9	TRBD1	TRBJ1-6	CASSLAGGPSSYNSPLHF	TGTGCCAGCAGCTTAGCAGGGGGCCCGAGCTCCTATAATTCACCCCTCCACTTT
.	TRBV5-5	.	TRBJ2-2	CASSFGPTGELFF	TGTGCCAGCAGCTTTGGCCCCACCGGGGAGCTGTTTTTT
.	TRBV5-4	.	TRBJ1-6	CASSLAVRGNSPLHF	TGTGCCAGCAGCTTGGCCGTGCGGGGAAATTCACCCCTCCACTTT
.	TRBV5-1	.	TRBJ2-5	CASSLSGHFLETQYF	TGCGCCAGCAGCTTGTCGGGACACTTCTTAGAGACCCAGTACTTC
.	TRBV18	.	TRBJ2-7	CASSKTLYEQYF	TGTGCCAGCTCAAAAACTCTCTACGAGCAGTACTTC
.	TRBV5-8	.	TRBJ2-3	CASSPGVVTNTQYF	TGTGCCAGCAGCCCTGGAGTCGTCACAAATACGCAGTATTTT